This T cell receptor (beta chain) was captured by sequencing in a study of shared clonotypes between healthy human individuals. Germline CDR1 and CDR2: SQVTM and ANQGSEA. V lost 4 bases to trimming and J lost 4 bases; unmatched junction nucleotides: 4. The CDR3 contains 14 residues. Study results and limitations: Genetic and exposure-history diversity was limited by the small donor number.

This clone has just a few counts. Its antigen is unknown. Deep-level assay runs were performed. The protocol was immunoSEQ multiplex PCR, while the TCRdb copy is restricted to in-frame clones and leaves out a portion. The sample contains 950,000 to 1,200,000 clones, approximately 77% of which appear only once. Recent vaccinations or acute infections were absent in the healthy HIV-negative adult donors. The receptor's source is a man younger than 30 in good health. Some clones in this sample may be carry-over from other donors' samples. The rearrangement joins TRBV29-1 to TRBJ2-5, with 12 nucleotides matching TRBD2. The sample comprised memory CD4+ T cells from PBMCs. This sample's subset: CD45RA-negative fraction. This chain's CDR3 is CSVGGLAGIETQYF. CDR3 sequence (DNA): TGCAGCGTTGGCGGACTAGCGGGAATAGAGACCCAGTACTTC.